Below, 29 T cell receptor beta chains from the same sample are listed, as sequenced in a study of blood T cell repertoires in COVID-19. TCRdb's table, derived via immunoSEQ multiplex PCR, lists solely in-frame clones and lacks some. The data show roughly 72,000 clones, roughly 78% seen once. Material: peripheral blood. All receptors come from a woman aged 80 or over with active or convalescent COVID-19.

This rearrangement joins TRBV25-1 to TRBJ2-1, with TRBD1 matching over 9 bases. The germline CDR1 and CDR2 sequences are MGHDK and SYGVNS. V shed 6 bases, J shed 10 bases, and the junction held 13 bases outside the gene matches. The CDR3 is 15 amino acids. CDR3 protein: CASRAGTGSFGEQFF. In DNA form, the CDR3 reads TGTGCCAGCAGGGCTGGGACAGGGTCCTTTGGGGAGCAGTTCTTC. The full variable domain, with the rest looked up from reference TRBV25-1 and TRBJ2-1, is EADIYQTPRYLVIGTGKKITLECSQTMGHDKMYWYQQDPGMELHLIHYSYGVNSTEKGDLSSESTVSRIRTEHFPLTLESARPSHTSQYLCASRAGTGSFGEQFFGPGTRLTVL.

This clone was recorded only once. The chain combines TRBV6-2 or TRBV6-3 with TRBJ1-2; possible D gene TRBD1, 6 bases. Germline lookup yields CDR1 MNHEY and CDR2 SVGEGT. The CDR3 contains 14 residues. V lost 6 bases and J 4 bases, leaving 15 bases between the germline ends. Written as DNA, the CDR3 is TGTGCCAGCAGCACCATAATAGGGGGCTATGGCTACACCTTC. It codes for CASSTIIGGYGYTF.

This chain joins TRBV19 and TRBJ2-7, with 7 bases identical to TRBD1. This CDR3 has 14 amino acids. The V segment lost 4 bases and the J segment 2 bases; nucleotides outside the gene matches: 5. Germline CDR1 LNHDA, CDR2 SQIVND (reference sequence). The CDR3 loop is CASSTKTGPYEQYF. CDR3 in DNA: TGTGCCAGTAGTACGAAGACAGGGCCCTACGAGCAGTACTTC.

This clone was found a few times. The chain couples TRBV5-6 to TRBJ1-1; D unresolved. Trimming left V 5 bases short and J 0 bases short, with 11 bases between. Per germline, CDR1 SGHDT and CDR2 YYEEEE. The CDR3 is 14 amino acids. CDR3 sequence (DNA): TGTGCCAGCAGGCTTAGAGGGATGAACACTGAAGCTTTCTTT. It encodes CASRLRGMNTEAFF.

A few counts support this clone. The J gene is TRBJ2-7, the V gene TRBV5-6; D not certain. The CDR3 contains 13 residues. V shed 3 bases and J shed 5 bases, with 12 bases lying between them. Germline V gene sequence: CDR1 SGHDT, CDR2 YYEEEE. The CDR3 is CASSSGSYHEQYF. In DNA, the CDR3 is TGTGCCAGCAGCTCCGGGTCCTATCACGAGCAGTACTTC.

The rearrangement uses TRBV11-2 and TRBJ2-7; 9 bases are a match to TRBD1. The V gene end was trimmed by 5 bases and the J gene end by 2 bases; junction bases not matched to a gene: 7. Germline V gene data show CDR1 as SGHAT and CDR2 as FQNNGV. The length of the CDR3 is 15 residues. This CDR3 reads CASSLDRGRTYEQYF. The DNA of the CDR3 is TGTGCCAGCAGCCTGGACAGGGGCAGGACCTACGAGCAGTACTTC.

This clone was seen just once. The rearrangement joins TRBV24-1 to TRBJ2-7; D possibly corresponds to TRBD1 (6 bases). The V and J ends lost 2 bases and 0 bases respectively, with 13 bases between them. Looked up from germline, CDR1 is KGHDR and CDR2 is SFDVKD. The CDR3 length is 16 residues. CDR3 DNA sequence: TGTGCCACCAGTGATTCGCTCGGGACACCCTCCTACGAGCAGTACTTC. This codes for CATSDSLGTPSYEQYF.

The CDR3 DNA sequence: TGCGCCAGCAGACAGGGGGTCTCTGGAAACACCATATATTTT. Translating it yields CASRQGVSGNTIYF. The chain couples TRBV5-1 to TRBJ1-3, with 8 positions matching TRBD1. Germline CDR1 reads SGHRS; CDR2 reads YFSETQ. With V trimmed by 5 bases and J by 0 bases, 1 base remained unmatched. The CDR3 covers 14 residues.

The chain couples TRBV14 to TRBJ2-2; D unclear. The germline V and J ends were trimmed by 4 bases and 3 bases, with 9 bases remaining between them. Germline-derived CDR1 and CDR2 are SGHDN and FVKESK. This CDR3 region has 14 residues. The CDR3 DNA reads as TGTGCCAGCAGCCCGAGTACCTACACCGGGGAGCTGTTTTTT. It is translated as CASSPSTYTGELFF.

A remark on this clone: This sample includes further DNA sequences coding for the same CDR3. The rearrangement uses TRBV19 and TRBJ1-2; TRBD1 matches 9 bases. The CDR3 is 14 amino acids. The germline V gene has CDR1 LNHDA and CDR2 SQIVND (reference sequence). Trimming removed 6 bases from V and 1 base from J; junction bases left unmatched: 3. The CDR3 loop reads CASRETGGNYGYTF. As DNA, the CDR3 is TGTGCCAGTAGAGAGACAGGGGGTAACTATGGCTACACCTTC.

The chain uses TRBV7-9 and TRBJ2-7, with D possibly matching TRBD2 (5 bases). CDR1 and CDR2 from the germline V gene are SEHNR and FQNEAQ (reference sequence). This CDR3 comprises 15 residues. Trimming cost V 5 bases and J 9 bases, with 23 bases left between them. CDR3: CASSHSVDSPTVQYF. CDR3 DNA: TGTGCCAGCAGCCACTCGGTGGACTCACCTACGGTGCAGTACTTC.

This clone occurred a few times. The chain has TRBV6-6 and TRBJ1-6, with TRBD1 matching over 7 bases. CDR1 and CDR2 (germline): MNHNY, SVGAGI (reference sequence). J gave up 6 bases and V 0 bases, and 2 bases lay outside the gene matches. CDR3 length: 15 residues. CDR3 residues: CASSYSRQGNSPLHF. CDR3 coding DNA: TGTGCCAGCAGTTACTCGAGACAGGGTAATTCACCCCTCCACTTT.

The chain carries TRBV5-1 and TRBJ2-7; 9 bases align to TRBD1. The CDR3 is 16 amino acids. Germline CDR1 is SGHRS and CDR2 is YFSETQ. V was clipped by 5 bases and J by 5 bases; unmatched bases: 14. The CDR3 DNA reads as TGCGCCAGCAGTACGATTCGGACAGGGGTTAACGACGAGCAGTACTTC. Its translation: CASSTIRTGVNDEQYF.

The chain employs TRBV27 and TRBJ1-1; no clear D gene. The V and J ends lost 3 bases and 1 base respectively, with 9 bases between them. The CDR3 extends over 14 amino acids. From germline, CDR1 is MNHEY and CDR2 SMNVEV (reference sequence). CDR3 sequence reads: CASSFRGQNTEAFF. The CDR3 nucleotides read TGTGCCAGCAGTTTTCGGGGTCAGAACACTGAAGCTTTCTTT.

There are a few counts of this clone. The chain combines TRBV5-6 with TRBJ2-7, with a weak D call TRBD2 (5 bases). V gave up 0 bases and J gave up 2 bases, with 12 bases separating them. The CDR3 is 15 residues long. Per the germline V gene, CDR1 is SGHDT and CDR2 is YYEEEE. Here the CDR3 DNA reads TGTGCCAGCAGCTTGGGAGGGATCCAGACCTACGAGCAGTACTTC. Residues: CASSLGGIQTYEQYF.

The chain joins TRBV29-1 to TRBJ2-7; 7 positions match TRBD1. Germline assignment: CDR1 SQVTM and CDR2 ANQGSEA. J was trimmed by 3 bases and V by 4 bases; bases with no gene match: 18. The CDR3 spans 17 residues. The CDR3 spells CSVARQGRSGSGYEQYF. For the CDR3, the DNA is TGCAGCGTTGCCCGACAGGGTAGGTCCGGTAGTGGCTACGAGCAGTACTTC.

This clone was detected only a few times. The V gene is TRBV10-1, the J gene TRBJ2-4; maybe TRBD1 (5 bases). CDR1 and CDR2 (germline): WNHNN, SYGVQD (reference sequence). CDR3 size: 14 residues. V dropped 8 bases and J dropped 1 base, with 12 bases sitting between them. CDR3 in DNA: TGCGCCAGCGTCAGGGTTGGGGCCAAAAACATTCAGTACTTC. The encoded protein is CASVRVGAKNIQYF.

The gene calls are TRBV14 and TRBJ2-7; 11 bases match TRBD2. The CDR3 totals 15 residues. The germline CDR1 and CDR2 sequences are SGHDN and FVKESK. V was clipped by 2 bases and J by 4 bases; unmatched bases: 4. CDR3 bases: TGTGCCAGCAGCCAACGACTAGCGGGACCATACGAGCAGTACTTC. Translation: CASSQRLAGPYEQYF.

The rearrangement links TRBV4-3 to TRBJ2-3, with D possibly matching TRBD1 (7 bases). The length of the CDR3 is 19 residues. The V end lost 4 bases, the J end lost 6 bases, and 29 bases lay between the germline ends. Germline CDR1 reads LGHNA; CDR2 reads YSLEER. CDR3 nucleotide sequence: TGCGCCAGCAGCCGGCGGTGGGGCGGGACAGCTTCAGGAGTGGATACGCAGTATTTT. Its translation: CASSRRWGGTASGVDTQYF.

Note on this clone: At one end, the junction sequence differs from germline, possibly due to a read error. The chain employs TRBV5-6 and TRBJ2-2; D is undetermined. Germline values: CDR1 SGHDT, CDR2 YYEEEE. This CDR3 is 14 amino acids long. This chain's CDR3 is CASSFGRNPGELFF. The CDR3, as DNA: TGTGCCAGCAGCTTCGGCAGGAACCCCGGGGAGCTGTTTTTT.

The chain links TRBV3-1 (or the pseudogene TRBV3-2) to TRBJ2-5; D may be TRBD1 (6 bases). Per the germline V gene, CDR1 is LGHDT and CDR2 is YNNKEL (reference sequence). The germline V and J ends were trimmed by 4 bases and 5 bases, with 20 bases remaining between them. This CDR3 is 16 amino acids long. The CDR3 bases are TGTGCCAGCAGCCGTGGGCAGCAAAGGGGGTATGAGACCCAGTACTTC. It yields the protein CASSRGQQRGYETQYF.

The chain is built from TRBV2 and TRBJ2-1; tentative D call: TRBD1 (6 bases). CDR3 size: 14 residues. Germline V gives CDR1 SNHLY, CDR2 FYNNEI. V dropped 6 bases and J dropped 8 bases, with 17 bases sitting between them. This CDR3 is CASRENRAGDEQFF. Here the CDR3 DNA reads TGTGCCAGCAGAGAAAACAGGGCCGGGGATGAGCAGTTCTTC.

The V and J genes are TRBV7-9 and TRBJ2-3; TRBD2 aligns across 8 bases. This CDR3 spans 14 amino acids. J lost 6 bases, V lost 5 bases, and 7 bases had no gene match. CDR1 and CDR2 from the germline V gene are SEHNR and FQNEAQ (reference sequence). CDR3 sequence (DNA): TGTGCCAGCAGCCTCCGGGGGGGGCAGGATACGCAGTATTTT. Its protein is CASSLRGGQDTQYF.

This clone was observed a single time. The CDR3, as DNA: TGCGCCAGCAGCCTAAGTGGGGGGACCTACGAGCAGTACTTC. This codes for CASSLSGGTYEQYF. The chain uses TRBV5-1 and TRBJ2-7; D is possibly TRBD2 (6 bases). CDR1 and CDR2 from the germline V gene are SGHRS and YFSETQ. CDR3 length: 14 residues. The ends were cut back, 4 bases at V and 2 bases at J, with 13 bases in the middle.

The rearrangement uses TRBV30 and TRBJ1-1; TRBD1 agrees at 8 bases. Trimming at V came to 3 bases and at J to 7 bases, leaving 4 bases not matched to a gene. The CDR3 loop spans 12 amino acids. Germline V lookup: CDR1 GTSNPN, CDR2 SVGIG (reference sequence). The CDR3 DNA sequence: TGTGCCTGGAGCCCCGGACAGGGTGAAGCTTTCTTT. Its translation: CAWSPGQGEAFF.

The chain is built from TRBV6-5 and TRBJ1-5; unclear D gene. The germline CDR1 and CDR2 sequences are MNHEY and SVGAGI. CDR3 length: 14 residues. Trimming stripped 0 bases from V and 4 bases from J, with 7 bases between. CDR3 nucleotides: TGTGCCAGCAGTTACTCGGCGGGTAATCAGCCCCAGCATTTT. Amino acid sequence: CASSYSAGNQPQHF.

The chain couples TRBV28 to TRBJ1-2; 8 nucleotides match TRBD1. CDR3 length equals 14 residues. Germline CDR1 is MDHEN and CDR2 is SYDVKM. Trimming at V came to 2 bases and at J to 6 bases, leaving 5 bases not matched to a gene. CDR3 protein: CASSLPGGINGYTF. The CDR3 nucleotides read TGTGCCAGCAGTTTACCAGGGGGCATCAATGGCTACACCTTC.

V gene TRBV3-1 (or the pseudogene TRBV3-2) combines with J gene TRBJ1-5, with unresolved D. The CDR3 is made up of 16 amino acids. The V end was cut by 4 bases, the J end by 2 bases, with 15 bases between. Germline V gene sequence: CDR1 LGHDT, CDR2 YNNKEL (reference sequence). The DNA of the CDR3 is TGTGCCAGCAGCCCGGGGATACGGTCTGGCAATCAGCCCCAGCATTTT. Its protein is CASSPGIRSGNQPQHF.

This chain connects TRBV5-1 to TRBJ2-3; D ambiguous. V was clipped by 5 bases and J by 0 bases, with 16 bases between them. The CDR3 totals 16 residues. Germline V lookup: CDR1 SGHRS, CDR2 YFSETQ. In DNA form, the CDR3 reads TGCGCCAGCAGTTCGACCTTGGAGTCTAGCACAGATACGCAGTATTTT. It encodes CASSSTLESSTDTQYF.